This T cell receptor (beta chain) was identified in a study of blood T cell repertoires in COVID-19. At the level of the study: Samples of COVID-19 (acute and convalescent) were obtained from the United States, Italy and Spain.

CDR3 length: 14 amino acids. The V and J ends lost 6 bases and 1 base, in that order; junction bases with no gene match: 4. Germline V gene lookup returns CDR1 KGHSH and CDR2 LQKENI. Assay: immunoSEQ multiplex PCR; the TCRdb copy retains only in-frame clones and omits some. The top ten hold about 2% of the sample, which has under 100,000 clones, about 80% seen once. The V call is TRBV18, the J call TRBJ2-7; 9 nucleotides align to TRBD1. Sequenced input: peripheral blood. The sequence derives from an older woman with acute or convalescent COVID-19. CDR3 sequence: CASSDRGTSYEQYF. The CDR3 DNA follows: TGTGCCAGCTCGGACAGGGGAACTTCCTACGAGCAGTACTTC.